The present TCR beta chain was sequenced within a study of T cell responses to AZD1222 COVID-19 vaccine. As to this clone: The antigen remains unidentified.

Study outcomes and limitations: Receipt of two AZD1222 doses was followed by a rise in Spike-specific TCR breadth and depth. Across spike, vaccine-associated CD4 TCRs were found, dominant at 160-218 and 743-854.

Here immunoSEQ multiplex PCR was the method, and the copy in TCRdb shows in-frame clones only, minus some. Here the sample spans fewer than 85,000 clones, 87% being singletons. This CDR3 has 15 residues. V dropped 4 bases and J dropped 5 bases, with 18 bases sitting between them. Germline V lookup: CDR1 SGHDT, CDR2 YYEEEE. The V gene is TRBV5-6, the J gene TRBJ1-1; TRBD1 might be the D (5 bases). This specimen was peripheral blood, taken 28 days after the second AZD1222 dose. This TCR was sampled from an adult who received the AZD1222 COVID-19 vaccine. DNA of the CDR3: TGTGCCAGCAGCCCTCTAAGGGGAGGGCTGACTGAAGCTTTCTTT. Its protein product is CASSPLRGGLTEAFF.